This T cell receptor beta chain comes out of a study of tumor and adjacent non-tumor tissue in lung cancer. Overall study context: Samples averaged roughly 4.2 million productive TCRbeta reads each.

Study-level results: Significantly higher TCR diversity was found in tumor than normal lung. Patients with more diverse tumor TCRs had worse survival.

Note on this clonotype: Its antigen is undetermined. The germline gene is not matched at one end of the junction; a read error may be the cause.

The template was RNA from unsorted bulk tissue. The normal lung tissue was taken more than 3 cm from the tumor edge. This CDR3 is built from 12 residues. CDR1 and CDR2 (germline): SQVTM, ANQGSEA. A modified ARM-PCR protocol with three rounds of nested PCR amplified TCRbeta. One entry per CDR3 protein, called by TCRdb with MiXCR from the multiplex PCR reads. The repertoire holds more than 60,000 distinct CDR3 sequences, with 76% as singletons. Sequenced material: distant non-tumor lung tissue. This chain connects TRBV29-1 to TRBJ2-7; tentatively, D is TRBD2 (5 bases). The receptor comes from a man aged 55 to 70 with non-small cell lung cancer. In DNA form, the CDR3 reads TGCAGCATTGAGTACAGTGGGGAGGAGCAGTACTTC. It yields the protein CSIEYSGEEQYF.